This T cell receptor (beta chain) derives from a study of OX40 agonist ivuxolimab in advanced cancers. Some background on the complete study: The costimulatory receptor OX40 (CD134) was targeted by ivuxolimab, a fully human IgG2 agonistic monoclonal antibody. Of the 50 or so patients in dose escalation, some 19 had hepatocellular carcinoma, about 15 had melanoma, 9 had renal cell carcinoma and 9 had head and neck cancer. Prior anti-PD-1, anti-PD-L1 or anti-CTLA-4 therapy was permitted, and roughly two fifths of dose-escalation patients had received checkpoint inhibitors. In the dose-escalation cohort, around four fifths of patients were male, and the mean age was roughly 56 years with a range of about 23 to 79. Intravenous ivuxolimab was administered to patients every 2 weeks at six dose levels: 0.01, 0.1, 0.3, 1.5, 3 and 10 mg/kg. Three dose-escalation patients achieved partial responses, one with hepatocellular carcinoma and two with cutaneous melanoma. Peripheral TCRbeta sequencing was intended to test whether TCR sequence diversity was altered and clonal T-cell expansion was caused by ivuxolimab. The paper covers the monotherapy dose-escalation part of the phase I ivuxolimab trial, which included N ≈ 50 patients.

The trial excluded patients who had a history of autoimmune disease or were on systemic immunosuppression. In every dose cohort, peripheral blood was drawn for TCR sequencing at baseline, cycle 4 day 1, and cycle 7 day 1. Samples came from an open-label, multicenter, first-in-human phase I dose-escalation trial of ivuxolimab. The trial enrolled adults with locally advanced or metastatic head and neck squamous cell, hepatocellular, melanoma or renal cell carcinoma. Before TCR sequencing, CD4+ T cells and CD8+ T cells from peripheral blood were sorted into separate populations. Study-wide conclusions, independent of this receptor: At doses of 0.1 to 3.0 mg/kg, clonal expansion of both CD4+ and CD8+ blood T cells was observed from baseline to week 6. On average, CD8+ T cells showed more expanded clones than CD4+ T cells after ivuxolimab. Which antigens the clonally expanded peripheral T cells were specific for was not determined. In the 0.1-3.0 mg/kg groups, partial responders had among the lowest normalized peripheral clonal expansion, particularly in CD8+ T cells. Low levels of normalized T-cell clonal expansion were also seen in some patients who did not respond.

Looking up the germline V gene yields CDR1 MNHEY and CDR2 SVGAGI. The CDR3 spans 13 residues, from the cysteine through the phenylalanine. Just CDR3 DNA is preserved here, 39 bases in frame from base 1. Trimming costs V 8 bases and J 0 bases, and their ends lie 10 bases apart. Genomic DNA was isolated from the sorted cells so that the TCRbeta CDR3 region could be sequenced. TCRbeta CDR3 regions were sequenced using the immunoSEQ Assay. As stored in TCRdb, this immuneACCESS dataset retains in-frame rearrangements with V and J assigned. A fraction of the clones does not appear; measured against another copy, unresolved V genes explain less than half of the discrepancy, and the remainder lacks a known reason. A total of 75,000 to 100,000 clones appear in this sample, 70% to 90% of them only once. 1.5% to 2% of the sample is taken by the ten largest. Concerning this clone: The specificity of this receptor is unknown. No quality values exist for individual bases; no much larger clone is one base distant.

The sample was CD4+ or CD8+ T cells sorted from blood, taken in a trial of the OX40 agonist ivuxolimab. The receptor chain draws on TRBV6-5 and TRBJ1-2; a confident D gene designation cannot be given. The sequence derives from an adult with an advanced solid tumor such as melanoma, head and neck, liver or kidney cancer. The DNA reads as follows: TGTGCCAGCCGGAGGGAAGCTAACTATGGCTACACCTTC. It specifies CASRREANYGYTF.